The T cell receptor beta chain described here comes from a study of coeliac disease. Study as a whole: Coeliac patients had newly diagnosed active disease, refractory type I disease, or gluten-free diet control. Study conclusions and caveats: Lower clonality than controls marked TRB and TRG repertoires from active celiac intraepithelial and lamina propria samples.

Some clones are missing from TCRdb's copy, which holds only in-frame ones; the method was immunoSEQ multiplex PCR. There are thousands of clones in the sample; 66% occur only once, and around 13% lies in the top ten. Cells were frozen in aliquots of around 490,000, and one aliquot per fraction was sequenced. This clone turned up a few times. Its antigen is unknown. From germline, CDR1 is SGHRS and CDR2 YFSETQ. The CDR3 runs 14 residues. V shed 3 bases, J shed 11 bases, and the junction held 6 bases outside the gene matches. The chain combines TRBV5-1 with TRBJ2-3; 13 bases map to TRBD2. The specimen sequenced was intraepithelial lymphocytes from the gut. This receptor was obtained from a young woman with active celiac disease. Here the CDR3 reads CASSSWTSGGGQYF. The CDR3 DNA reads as TGCGCCAGCAGCTCCTGGACTAGCGGGGGCGGGCAGTATTTT.